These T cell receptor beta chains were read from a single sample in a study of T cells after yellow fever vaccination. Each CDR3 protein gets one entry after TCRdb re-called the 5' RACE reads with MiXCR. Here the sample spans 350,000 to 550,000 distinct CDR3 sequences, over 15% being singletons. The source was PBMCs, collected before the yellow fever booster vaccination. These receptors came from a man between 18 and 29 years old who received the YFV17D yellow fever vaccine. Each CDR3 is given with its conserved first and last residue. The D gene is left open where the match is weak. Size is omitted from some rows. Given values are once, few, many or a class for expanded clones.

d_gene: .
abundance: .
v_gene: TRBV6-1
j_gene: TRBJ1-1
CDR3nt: TGTGCCAGCAGTGAAGCGTCCGGGGGAGGTGAAGCTTTCTTT
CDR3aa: CASSEASGGGEAFF

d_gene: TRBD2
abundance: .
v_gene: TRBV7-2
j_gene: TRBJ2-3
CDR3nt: TGTGCCAGCAGCCCCGGACTAGCCTCCCATACGCAGTATTTT
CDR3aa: CASSPGLASHTQYF

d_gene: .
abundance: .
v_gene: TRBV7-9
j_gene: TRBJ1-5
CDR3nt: TGTGCCAGCAGTACAACGGCCAATCAGCCCCAGCATTTT
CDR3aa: CASSTTANQPQHF

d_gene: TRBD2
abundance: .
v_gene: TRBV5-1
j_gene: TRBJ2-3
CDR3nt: TGCGCCAGCAGCCCCCGGGAGGGGACCATCACAGATACGCAGTATTTT
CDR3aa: CASSPREGTITDTQYF

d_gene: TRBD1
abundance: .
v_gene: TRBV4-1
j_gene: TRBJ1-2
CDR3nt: TGCGCCAGCAGCCAAGATCCCAGGGGGGCACACTATGGCTACACCTTC
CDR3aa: CASSQDPRGAHYGYTF

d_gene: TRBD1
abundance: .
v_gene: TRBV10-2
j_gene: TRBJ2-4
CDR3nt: TGCGCCAGGCCCGGGACAGGGATTAGGGCCAAAAACATTCAGTACTTC
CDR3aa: CARPGTGIRAKNIQYF

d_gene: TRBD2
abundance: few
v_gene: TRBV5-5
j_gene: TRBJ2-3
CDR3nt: TGTGCCAGCAGCTTAGCGGGGGGGCAACCAGATACGCAGTATTTT
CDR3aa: CASSLAGGQPDTQYF

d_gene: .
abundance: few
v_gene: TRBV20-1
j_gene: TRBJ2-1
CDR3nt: TGCAGTGCCTCCGGGACAAAAGACTACAATGAGCAGTTCTTC
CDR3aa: CSASGTKDYNEQFF

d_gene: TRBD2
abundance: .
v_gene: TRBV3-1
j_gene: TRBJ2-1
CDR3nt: TGTGCCAGCAGCCACAACCTGGCTAGCGGCGACAATGAGCAGTTCTTC
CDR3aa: CASSHNLASGDNEQFF

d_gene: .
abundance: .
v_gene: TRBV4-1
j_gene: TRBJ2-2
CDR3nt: TGCGCCAGCAGCCAAGAAGGAATTGGGGAGCTGTTTTTT
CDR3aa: CASSQEGIGELFF

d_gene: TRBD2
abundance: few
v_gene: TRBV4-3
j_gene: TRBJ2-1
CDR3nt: TGCGCCAGCAGCCAGGACATAGCGGGGGGGCCGCGTGAGCAGTTCTTC
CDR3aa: CASSQDIAGGPREQFF

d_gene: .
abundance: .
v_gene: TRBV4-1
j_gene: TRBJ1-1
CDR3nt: TGCGCCAGCAGCCAAGATCCGTTTTGGCACGAAGCTTTCTTT
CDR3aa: CASSQDPFWHEAFF

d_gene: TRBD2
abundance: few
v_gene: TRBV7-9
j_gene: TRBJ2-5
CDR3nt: TGTGCCAGCAGCAACCCTGGACTAGCGGGGAATTGGGAGACCCAGTACTTC
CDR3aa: CASSNPGLAGNWETQYF

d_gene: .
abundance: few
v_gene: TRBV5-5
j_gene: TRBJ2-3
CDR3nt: TGTGCCAGCAGCTTGGTGGGCCGGGGAGGAGATACGCAGTATTTT
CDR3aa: CASSLVGRGGDTQYF

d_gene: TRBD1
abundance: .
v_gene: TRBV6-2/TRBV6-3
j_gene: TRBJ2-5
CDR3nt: TGTGCCAGCACCCGGGACAGGGGTCAAGAGACCCAGTACTTC
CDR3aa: CASTRDRGQETQYF

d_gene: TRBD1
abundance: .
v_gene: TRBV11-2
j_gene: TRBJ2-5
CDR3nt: TGTGCCAGCAGCTCCACGACAGGGGGGGAGACCCAGTACTTC
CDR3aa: CASSSTTGGETQYF

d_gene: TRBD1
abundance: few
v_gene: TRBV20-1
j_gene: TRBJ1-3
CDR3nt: TGCAGTGCTTACAGGGGGCCGCGGGGAAACACCATATATTTT
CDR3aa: CSAYRGPRGNTIYF

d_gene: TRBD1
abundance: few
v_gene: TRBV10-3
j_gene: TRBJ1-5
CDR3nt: TGTGCCATCAGTGCGACCGGGACAGGGGCTGAGCCCCAGCATTTT
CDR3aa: CAISATGTGAEPQHF

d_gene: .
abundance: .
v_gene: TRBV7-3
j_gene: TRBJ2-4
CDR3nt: TGTGCCAGCAGGGCCTCCGGAGACATTCAGTACTTC
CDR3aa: CASRASGDIQYF

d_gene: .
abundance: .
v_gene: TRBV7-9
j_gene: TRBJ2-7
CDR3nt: TGTGCCAGCAGCTCCATGTGGGGGGCCAACGAGCAGTACTTC
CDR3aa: CASSSMWGANEQYF

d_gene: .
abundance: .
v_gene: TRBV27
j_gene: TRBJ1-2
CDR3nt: TGTGCCACCCGGGGGGAGGCGTATGGCTACACCTTC
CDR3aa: CATRGEAYGYTF

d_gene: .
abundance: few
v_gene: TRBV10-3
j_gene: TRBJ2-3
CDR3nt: TGTGCCATCAGTGAGGGCAGGGCGGGAGATACGCAGTATTTT
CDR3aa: CAISEGRAGDTQYF

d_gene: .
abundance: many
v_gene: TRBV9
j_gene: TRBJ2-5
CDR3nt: TGTGCCAGCAGCGCCGCAGGGGTAGAAGAGACCCAGTACTTC
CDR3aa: CASSAAGVEETQYF

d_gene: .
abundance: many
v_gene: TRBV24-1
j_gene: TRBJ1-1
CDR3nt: TGTGCCACCTCCCGGGGAGGGACGAACACTGAAGCTTTCTTT
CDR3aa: CATSRGGTNTEAFF

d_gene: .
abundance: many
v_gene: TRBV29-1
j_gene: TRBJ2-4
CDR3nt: TGCAGCGTTGAAACCCGACTAGCCAAAAACATTCAGTACTTC
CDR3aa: CSVETRLAKNIQYF

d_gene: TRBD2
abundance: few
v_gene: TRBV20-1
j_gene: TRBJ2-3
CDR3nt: TGCAGTGCTTGGACTAGCGGGGGAAACACAGATACGCAGTATTTT
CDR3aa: CSAWTSGGNTDTQYF

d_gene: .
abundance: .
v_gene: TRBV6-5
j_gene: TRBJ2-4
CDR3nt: TGTGCCAGCAGTAGGACGGACCAGAAAAACATTCAGTACTTC
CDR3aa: CASSRTDQKNIQYF

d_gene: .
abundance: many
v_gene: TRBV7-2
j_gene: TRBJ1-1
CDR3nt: TGTGCCAGCAGCTTAGGTACAGGGTATGAAGCTTTCTTT
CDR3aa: CASSLGTGYEAFF

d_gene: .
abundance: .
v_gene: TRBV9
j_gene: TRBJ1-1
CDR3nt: TGTGCCAGCAGCGTAGCACCGAACACTGAAGCTTTCTTT
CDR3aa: CASSVAPNTEAFF

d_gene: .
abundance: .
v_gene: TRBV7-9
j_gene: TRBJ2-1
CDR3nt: TGTGCCAGCAGCTCACCCAACGGGGCAGTCCTGAGGGAGCAGTTCTTC
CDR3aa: CASSSPNGAVLREQFF

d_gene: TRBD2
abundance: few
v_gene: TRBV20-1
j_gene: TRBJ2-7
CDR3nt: TGCAGTGCCAATGAGGGACTAGCGGGGGCCGGGGAGTACTTC
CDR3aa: CSANEGLAGAGEYF

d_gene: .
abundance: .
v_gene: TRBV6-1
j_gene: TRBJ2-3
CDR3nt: TGTGCCAGCAGTGCACGACCGGGGGTGCCGGGCACAGATACGCAGTATTTT
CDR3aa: CASSARPGVPGTDTQYF

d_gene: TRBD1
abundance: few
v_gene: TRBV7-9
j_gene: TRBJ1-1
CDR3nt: TGTGCCGGAACTACAGGGGCTGACACTGAAGCTTTCTTT
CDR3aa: CAGTTGADTEAFF